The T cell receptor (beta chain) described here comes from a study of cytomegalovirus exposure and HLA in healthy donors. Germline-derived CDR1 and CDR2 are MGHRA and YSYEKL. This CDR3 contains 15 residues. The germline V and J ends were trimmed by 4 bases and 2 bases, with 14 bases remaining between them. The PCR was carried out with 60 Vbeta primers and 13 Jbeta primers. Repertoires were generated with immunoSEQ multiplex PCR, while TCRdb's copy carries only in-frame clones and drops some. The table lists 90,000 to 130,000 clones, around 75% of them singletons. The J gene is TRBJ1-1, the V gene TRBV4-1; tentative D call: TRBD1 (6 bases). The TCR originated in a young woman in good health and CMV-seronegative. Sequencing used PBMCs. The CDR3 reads CASSPSDRTNTEAFF. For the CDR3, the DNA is TGCGCCAGCAGCCCGTCGGACAGAACAAACACTGAAGCTTTCTTT.